One and the same sample provided the 32 T cell receptor beta chains below, sequenced in a study of OX40 agonist ivuxolimab in advanced cancers. TCRdb's copy holds only in-frame clones and misses some; the assay was immunoSEQ multiplex PCR. This table has tens of thousands of clones, roughly nine tenths appearing once. Material: CD4+ or CD8+ T cells sorted from blood, obtained in a trial of the OX40 agonist ivuxolimab. These receptors were collected from an adult with an advanced solid tumor such as melanoma, head and neck, liver or kidney cancer.

The V gene is TRBV19, the J gene TRBJ1-1; 8 bases are a match to TRBD1. After removal of 7 bases from V and 0 bases from J, the junction contained 7 bases not matched to a gene. The CDR3 has 15 amino acids. Germline V CDR1 and CDR2: LNHDA, SQIVND (reference sequence). Here the CDR3 reads CASTLGQGMNTEAFF. The CDR3 nucleotides read TGTGCCAGTACCCTTGGACAGGGCATGAACACTGAAGCTTTCTTT.

This clone is a singleton in its sample. CDR3: CASSSPFSIYEQYF. The CDR3 DNA follows: TGTGCCAGCAGCTCCCCCTTTTCGATCTACGAGCAGTACTTC. The V and J genes are TRBV7-9 and TRBJ2-7; D remains ambiguous. The V and J ends lost 4 bases and 3 bases respectively, with 13 bases between them. There are 14 residues in the CDR3. The germline gives CDR1 SEHNR, CDR2 FQNEAQ (reference sequence). Supplemented by reference TRBV7-9 and TRBJ2-7, the full variable domain reads DTGVSQNPRHKITKRGQNVTFRCDPISEHNRLYWYRQTLGQGPEFLTYFQNEAQLEKSRLLSDRFSAERPKGSFSTLEIQRTEQGDSAMYLCASSSPFSIYEQYFGPGTRLTVT.

The rearrangement links TRBV7-9 to TRBJ2-1, with D unclear. The CDR3 sequence is 14 residues long. Trimming left V 5 bases short and J 6 bases short, with 14 bases between. Germline V gene lookup returns CDR1 SEHNR and CDR2 FQNEAQ (reference sequence). The CDR3 nucleotides read TGTGCCAGCAGCCCCGTAGGCAGGCGCAATGAGCAGTTCTTC. Translated: CASSPVGRRNEQFF.

The V call is TRBV7-9, the J call TRBJ2-7, with TRBD2 matching 9 bases. V was clipped by 6 bases and J by 2 bases; unmatched bases: 8. CDR3 size: 15 residues. Germline V CDR1 and CDR2: SEHNR, FQNEAQ (reference sequence). CDR3 protein: CASSYLAGATYEQYF. The CDR3 DNA follows: TGTGCCAGCAGTTATTTAGCGGGAGCAACCTACGAGCAGTACTTC.

The DNA for the CDR3 is TGTGCCACCAGCAGAGCTCAGCCCAGGGATCGAGAAGCTTTCTTT. As protein: CATSRAQPRDREAFF. V usage is TRBV15 and J usage is TRBJ1-1; possible D gene TRBD1, 5 bases. In germline, CDR1 is LNHNV, CDR2 YYDKDF (reference sequence). Trimming took 1 base from V and 8 from J, leaving 17 bases between them. The CDR3 loop spans 15 amino acids.

The V gene is TRBV13, the J gene TRBJ2-4; D is ambiguous. V shed 3 bases and J shed 1 base, with 10 bases lying between them. The CDR3 has 15 residues. Germline assignment: CDR1 PRHDT and CDR2 FYEKMQ (reference sequence). The DNA of the CDR3 is TGTGCCAGCAGCTTTGGCCCTGGGGCCAAAAACATTCAGTACTTC. It translates to CASSFGPGAKNIQYF.

This sequence joins TRBV19 and TRBJ2-5; TRBD1 matches at 11 bases. The CDR3 has 15 amino acids. Germline lookup yields CDR1 LNHDA and CDR2 SQIVND (reference sequence). J was trimmed by 5 bases and V by 5 bases; bases with no gene match: 7. The CDR3 sequence is CASSPWTGGYETQYF. The CDR3 DNA follows: TGTGCCAGTAGTCCCTGGACAGGGGGCTATGAGACCCAGTACTTC.

The chain links TRBV7-3 to TRBJ2-5; 9 positions match TRBD2. CDR1 and CDR2 from the germline V gene are SGHTA and FQGTGA. V shed 2 bases, J shed 5 bases, and the junction held 6 bases outside the gene matches. This CDR3 has 15 amino acids. The CDR3 DNA follows: TGTGCCAGCAGCTTAGCGGGAGGGTCCGGGGAGACCCAGTACTTC. It is translated as CASSLAGGSGETQYF.

This sequence joins TRBV11-2 and TRBJ2-5; TRBD2 matches 16 bases. The CDR3 contains 18 residues. J was trimmed by 2 bases and V by 1 base; bases with no gene match: 4. The germline V gene encodes CDR1 SGHAT and CDR2 FQNNGV. The CDR3 loop is CASSLVGTSGGDQETQYF. CDR3 sequence (DNA): TGTGCCAGCAGCTTAGTCGGGACTAGCGGGGGGGATCAAGAGACCCAGTACTTC.

This clone has only one observation. The chain is built from TRBV7-9 and TRBJ2-1; 9 bases map to TRBD1. Germline V gene data show CDR1 as SEHNR and CDR2 as FQNEAQ (reference sequence). This CDR3 is 15 amino acids long. V trimming: 2 bases; J trimming: 8 bases; junction bases outside the gene matches: 7. CDR3 coding DNA: TGTGCCAGCAGCTTAATAACAGGGGGCGCCGATGAGCAGTTCTTC. It encodes CASSLITGGADEQFF.

This rearrangement joins TRBV4-1 to TRBJ2-3; the D gene could be TRBD1 or TRBD2 (6 bases each). The CDR3 has 16 residues. Germline lookup yields CDR1 MGHRA and CDR2 YSYEKL. Trimming took off 1 base at V and 1 base at J, with 12 bases between the two ends. DNA for the CDR3: TGCGCCAGCAGCCAAGGATGGGGGGCCCGCACAGATACGCAGTATTTT. Its translation is CASSQGWGARTDTQYF.

This chain joins TRBV9 and TRBJ1-1, with D possibly TRBD1 on 6 matching bases. Trimming removed 4 bases from V and 4 bases from J, with 11 bases in between. This CDR3 has 13 amino acids. Germline-derived CDR1 and CDR2 are SGDLS and YYNGEE. The CDR3 DNA reads as TGTGCCAGCAGCCCAACAGGGAGCACTGAAGCTTTCTTT. Translated: CASSPTGSTEAFF.

V usage is TRBV30 and J usage is TRBJ2-7; TRBD1 or TRBD2 may be the D gene (6 bases each). Germline values: CDR1 GTSNPN, CDR2 SVGIG (reference sequence). The V gene lost 0 bases and the J gene lost 6 bases, with 12 bases spanning the gap. The length of the CDR3 is 13 residues. CDR3 DNA: TGTGCCTGGAGTGTACTGTCGGGGGCCGAGCAGTACTTC. This gives the protein CAWSVLSGAEQYF.

This clone appeared once. The chain joins TRBV9 to TRBJ1-3, with a possible D match to TRBD1 (5 bases). This CDR3 comprises 15 residues. V was cut by 0 bases and J by 4 bases, with 11 bases left in between. CDR1 and CDR2 (germline): SGDLS, YYNGEE. The CDR3 here is CASSVDGGGGNTIYF. CDR3 in DNA: TGTGCCAGCAGCGTAGATGGGGGAGGAGGAAACACCATATATTTT. Together with reference TRBV9 and TRBJ1-3, the CDR3 gives the full variable domain: DSGVTQTPKHLITATGQRVTLRCSPRSGDLSVYWYQQSLDQGLQFLIQYYNGEERAKGNILERFSAQQFPDLHSELNLSSLELGDSALYFCASSVDGGGGNTIYFGEGSWLTVV.

The V and J genes are TRBV4-3 and TRBJ2-1, with 10 bases identical to TRBD2. CDR3 size: 17 residues. Per germline, CDR1 LGHNA and CDR2 YSLEER. With V trimmed by 4 bases and J by 4 bases, 10 bases remained unmatched. CDR3 in DNA: TGCGCCAGCAGCCTCATCCTAGCGGGAGAAAGGTACAATGAGCAGTTCTTC. As protein: CASSLILAGERYNEQFF.

The gene calls are TRBV7-8 and TRBJ2-7; possibly TRBD1 for D (6 bases). CDR1 is SGHVS, CDR2 FQNEAQ, per germline. The CDR3 has 15 amino acids. V was pared by 1 base and J by 3 bases, with 13 bases between. The CDR3 DNA follows: TGTGCCAGCAGCTTAGGTGCAGGGGAATTCTACGAGCAGTACTTC. Its translation: CASSLGAGEFYEQYF.

J is TRBJ2-1 and V is TRBV11-3; 8 positions agree with TRBD1. V dropped 2 bases and J dropped 7; count of bases not matched to a gene: 4. Germline V lookup: CDR1 SGHNT, CDR2 YENEEA. The CDR3 is made up of 14 amino acids. In DNA, the CDR3 is TGTGCCAGCAGCTTACACAGGGGGGTAAATGAGCAGTTCTTC. Translated, it gives CASSLHRGVNEQFF. Full variable domain (rest looked up from reference TRBV11-3 and TRBJ2-1): EAGVVQSPRYKIIEKKQPVAFWCNPISGHNTLYWYLQNLGQGPELLIRYENEEAVDDSQLPKDRFSAERLKGVDSTLKIQPAELGDSAVYLCASSLHRGVNEQFFGPGTRLTVL.

V gene TRBV28 combines with J gene TRBJ2-2, with no clear D. CDR3 length: 15 amino acids. Germline V gene lookup returns CDR1 MDHEN and CDR2 SYDVKM. Trimming took 7 bases from V and 7 from J, leaving 19 bases between them. DNA of the CDR3: TGTGCCAGCACCTTTTTGGCGAACCTGGGCGGGGAGCTGTTTTTT. This sequence encodes CASTFLANLGGELFF.

V is TRBV6-1 and J is TRBJ2-7; perhaps TRBD1 as D (6 bases). Germline CDR1 and CDR2: MNHNS and SASEGT. Trimming removed 4 bases from V and 4 bases from J, with 14 bases in between. This CDR3 has 14 amino acids. The CDR3 region has the DNA TGTGCCAGCAGTGTCCGACAGGTCGAGTACGAGCAGTACTTC. Its translation is CASSVRQVEYEQYF.

The rearrangement links TRBV6-1 to TRBJ2-1; 9 bases agree with TRBD2. CDR1 and CDR2 from the germline V gene are MNHNS and SASEGT. This CDR3 spans 15 amino acids. The J segment lost 8 bases and the V segment lost 8 bases, leaving 13 bases of the junction unmatched. The CDR3 bases are TGTGCCAGCGTAGAGCGGGAGGCCTCGGGACATGAGCAGTTCTTC. The encoded protein is CASVEREASGHEQFF.

The chain combines TRBV19 with TRBJ2-1; D is possibly TRBD2 (6 bases). Deletions cut 7 bases from V and 8 bases from J, with 15 bases between. The CDR3 runs 13 residues. Looked up from germline, CDR1 is LNHDA and CDR2 is SQIVND (reference sequence). This chain's CDR3 is CASTRGWGDEQFF. CDR3 in DNA: TGTGCCAGTACCCGGGGGTGGGGCGATGAGCAGTTCTTC.

The V call is TRBV7-3, the J call TRBJ2-7, with 7 bases lining up with TRBD1. With 4 bases clipped from V and 0 bases from J, the junction kept 15 bases outside the gene matches. CDR1 and CDR2 (germline): SGHTA, FQGTGA. The CDR3 has 18 amino acids. The DNA of the CDR3 is TGTGCCAGCAGCTCACACCCAAGGACAGGTCGCACCTCCTACGAGCAGTACTTC. This gives the protein CASSSHPRTGRTSYEQYF.

The chain recombines TRBV13 with TRBJ2-7; tentative D call: TRBD2 (6 bases). Germline-derived CDR1 and CDR2 are PRHDT and FYEKMQ (reference sequence). Trimming took off 0 bases at V and 1 base at J, with 16 bases between the two ends. The CDR3 spans 17 residues. CDR3 residues: CASSLGLTAGPSYEQYF. Written as DNA, the CDR3 is TGTGCCAGCAGCTTAGGCCTAACGGCGGGGCCTTCCTACGAGCAGTACTTC.

The chain uses TRBV6-6 and TRBJ1-2, with 7 bases aligning to TRBD1. Per the germline V gene, CDR1 is MNHNY and CDR2 is SVGAGI (reference sequence). V lost 5 bases and J lost 8; bases outside the gene matches: 11. The CDR3 runs to 14 residues. The CDR3 protein is CASSINPGGVGYTF. The CDR3 bases are TGTGCCAGCAGTATTAATCCAGGGGGAGTCGGCTACACCTTC.

V gene TRBV4-3 combines with J gene TRBJ2-7; TRBD2 matches 8 bases. The CDR3 sequence is 15 residues long. Germline V gene sequence: CDR1 LGHNA, CDR2 YSLEER. V was clipped by 0 bases and J by 6 bases; unmatched bases: 7. CDR3 sequence: CASSQDPAGAPEQYF. The CDR3 DNA is TGCGCCAGCAGCCAAGACCCAGCGGGAGCACCCGAGCAGTACTTC.

This clone was counted only a few times. The V and J genes are TRBV30 and TRBJ1-1, with D possibly being TRBD1 (5 bases). The CDR3 totals 13 residues. V lost 0 bases and J 1 base, leaving 6 bases between the germline ends. The V gene's germline CDR1 is GTSNPN and CDR2 SVGIG (reference sequence). CDR3 loop: CAWSVGGNTEAFF. As DNA, the CDR3 is TGTGCCTGGAGTGTGGGGGGGAACACTGAAGCTTTCTTT.

The rearrangement uses TRBV7-2 and TRBJ2-7; TRBD1 matches at 7 bases. Germline V gene data show CDR1 as SGHTA and CDR2 as FQGNSA. Trimming at V came to 5 bases and at J to 2 bases, leaving 6 bases not matched to a gene. The CDR3 loop spans 14 amino acids. The CDR3 loop is CASSPGTAAYEQYF. CDR3 bases: TGTGCCAGCAGCCCCGGGACAGCAGCCTACGAGCAGTACTTC.

This chain connects TRBV4-2 to TRBJ2-5; D is uncertain. Trimming left V 0 bases short and J 5 bases short, with 10 bases between. Looked up from germline, CDR1 is LGHNA and CDR2 is YNFKEQ. There are 14 residues in the CDR3. CDR3 protein: CASSQEGSWETQYF. The CDR3 DNA follows: TGTGCCAGCAGCCAAGAAGGAAGTTGGGAGACCCAGTACTTC.

The chain joins TRBV7-9 to TRBJ2-6; D unresolved. Germline lookup yields CDR1 SEHNR and CDR2 FQNEAQ (reference sequence). The CDR3 runs 17 residues. V was pared by 7 bases and J by 3 bases, with 19 bases between. The CDR3 coding sequence is TGTGCCAGCATTATAGAGGCCGGGCAAATTGGGGCCAACGTCCTGACTTTC. Protein product: CASIIEAGQIGANVLTF.

This chain connects TRBV19 to TRBJ1-3; D is perhaps TRBD1 (5 bases). CDR1 is LNHDA and CDR2 is SQIVND in the germline V gene (reference sequence). The CDR3 covers 15 residues. Trimming removed 4 bases at V and 1 base at J, with 11 bases between. The CDR3 loop reads CASSTSTGSGNTIYF. The CDR3 nucleotides read TGTGCCAGTAGTACCTCAACAGGATCTGGAAACACCATATATTTT.

The chain recombines TRBV5-1 with TRBJ1-1, with D perhaps TRBD1 (5 bases). This CDR3 has 14 amino acids. The V and J ends lost 3 bases and 5 bases respectively, with 14 bases between them. Per germline, CDR1 SGHRS and CDR2 YFSETQ. CDR3 in amino acids: CASSSRDPLTEAFF. For the CDR3, the DNA is TGCGCCAGCAGCTCCAGGGACCCTTTGACTGAAGCTTTCTTT.

The chain uses TRBV18 and TRBJ2-5; D may be TRBD1 (5 bases). The CDR3 runs to 13 residues. Trimming cost V 2 bases and J 8 bases, with 12 bases left between them. Germline-derived CDR1 and CDR2 are KGHSH and LQKENI. The CDR3 reads CASSPRGGGTQYF. CDR3 DNA sequence: TGTGCCAGCTCACCAAGGGGTGGTGGAACCCAGTACTTC.